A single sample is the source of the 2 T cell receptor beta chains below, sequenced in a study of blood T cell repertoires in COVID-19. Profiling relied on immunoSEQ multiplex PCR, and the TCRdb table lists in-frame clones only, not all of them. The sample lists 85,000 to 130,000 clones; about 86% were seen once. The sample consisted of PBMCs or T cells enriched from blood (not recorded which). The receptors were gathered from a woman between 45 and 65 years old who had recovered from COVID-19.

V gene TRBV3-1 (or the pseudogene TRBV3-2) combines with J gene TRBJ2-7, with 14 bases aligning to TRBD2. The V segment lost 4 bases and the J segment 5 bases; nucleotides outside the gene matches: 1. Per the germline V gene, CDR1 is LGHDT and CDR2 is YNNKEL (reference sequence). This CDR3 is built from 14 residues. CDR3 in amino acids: CASSRGLAGDEQYF. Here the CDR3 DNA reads TGTGCCAGCAGCCGGGGACTAGCGGGAGACGAGCAGTACTTC.

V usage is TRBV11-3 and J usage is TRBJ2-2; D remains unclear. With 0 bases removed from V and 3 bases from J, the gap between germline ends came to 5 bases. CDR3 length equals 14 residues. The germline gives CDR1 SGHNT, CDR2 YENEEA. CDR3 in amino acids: CASSLDSDTGELFF. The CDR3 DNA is TGTGCCAGCAGCTTAGATTCGGACACCGGGGAGCTGTTTTTT.